This TCR beta chain came from a study of a mutant IDH1 vaccine in newly diagnosed glioma (dated by TCRdb to the early 2020s). For context, the study as a whole: Of the approximately 35 treated patients, about 60% were male and about 40% were female, and the mean age was roughly 40 years. Six visits were used for peripheral blood collection: V03 (baseline), V05, V07, V10, V12 and V13. Before enrollment, most patients had been given radiochemotherapy with temozolomide as standard therapy, while the rest had received either radiotherapy alone or temozolomide alone. Longitudinal TCRB deep sequencing was done for 25 to 30 treated patients, wherever samples were available for exploratory analyses. Overall results and qualifications from the work: PBMC samples for TCRB deep sequencing were selected based on availability. The authors stated that sample limitations prevented analyses of patient blood samples from being reproduced. Across multiple MHC alleles, vaccine-induced immune responses were seen in just over 90% of patients. Changes in the top peripheral T cell clonotypes picked up by TCRB sequencing did not appear to be linked to pseudoprogression.

This specimen's time point label, per the study, means: baseline, week 1 (first vaccination visit). The sample's treatment or condition label is to be understood as: pre-vaccination baseline after standard-of-care therapy. The donors had newly diagnosed IDH1-mutant astrocytomas of WHO grade 3 or 4 that showed loss of nuclear ATRX. The samples were drawn from NOA16, a multicentre, single-arm, open-label phase I trial in Germany that tested a mutant IDH1 peptide vaccine in humans for the first time. For immunogenicity testing, the blood drawn at visit V03 was used as the baseline sample. Genomic DNA for TCRB sequencing was extracted from EDTA blood using the DNeasy Blood and Tissue Kit. According to the germline V gene, CDR1 reads MNHEY and CDR2 reads SVGAGI. The V and J ends are trimmed by 8 bases and 4 bases, leaving 18 bases between them. The CDR3 numbers 14 residues from cysteine through phenylalanine. Only the CDR3 region is kept as DNA, spanning 42 bases read in frame from base 1.

The method behind the library was the immunoSEQ multiplex PCR assay. The hsTCRB Kit was used according to the manufacturer's protocol to amplify rearranged TCR beta chain sequences. An Illumina MiSeq was used to sequence the TCRB libraries. Turning to the authors' computational methods: The proprietary platform of the kit vendor was used for demultiplexing, trimming and gene mapping. TCRdb limited this immuneACCESS table to in-frame rearrangements with V and J called. A share of clones is missing; checked studies link under half to unresolved V genes, and the rest is unexplained. V, J and clone size derive from that table, while D and trimming were established from the DNA sequence. In all, the sample holds roughly 70,000 clones, and around 82% of those were seen once. Around 4.5% of the sample is taken by the ten largest. This clone was counted once. It has no known antigen specificity. Per-base qualities were not stored, and no clone one base away is much larger.

The chain couples TRBV6-5 to TRBJ2-7; possibly the D gene is TRBD2, per 6 matching bases. Specimen: peripheral blood mononuclear cells (PBMCs), collected from a glioma patient treated with radiotherapy, temozolomide or both. The TCR comes from a woman between 18 and 29 years old with glioma. Some clones in this sample may be carry-over from other donors' samples. The CDR3 sequence is CASAGPGLVYEQYF. The nucleotide sequence is given as TGTGCCAGCGCGGGGCCGGGGTTAGTTTACGAGCAGTACTTC.